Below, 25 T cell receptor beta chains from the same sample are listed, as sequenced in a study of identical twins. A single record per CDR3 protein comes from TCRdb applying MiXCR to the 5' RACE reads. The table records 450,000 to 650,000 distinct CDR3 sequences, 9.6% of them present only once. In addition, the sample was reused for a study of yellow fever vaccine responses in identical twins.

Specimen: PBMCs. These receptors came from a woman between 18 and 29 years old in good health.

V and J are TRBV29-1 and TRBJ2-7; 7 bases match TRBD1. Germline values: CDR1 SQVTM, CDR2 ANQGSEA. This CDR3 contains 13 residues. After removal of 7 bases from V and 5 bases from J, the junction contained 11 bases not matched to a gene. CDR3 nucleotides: TGCAGCGCCCGGGACAGTCTCTACGACGAGCAGTACTTC. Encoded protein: CSARDSLYDEQYF.

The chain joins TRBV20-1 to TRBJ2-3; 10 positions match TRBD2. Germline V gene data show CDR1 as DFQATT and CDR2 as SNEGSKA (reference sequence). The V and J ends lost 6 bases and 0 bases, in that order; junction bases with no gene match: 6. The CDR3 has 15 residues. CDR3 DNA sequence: TGCAGTGCCCCTAGCGGGAGTCTCAGCACAGATACGCAGTATTTT. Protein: CSAPSGSLSTDTQYF.

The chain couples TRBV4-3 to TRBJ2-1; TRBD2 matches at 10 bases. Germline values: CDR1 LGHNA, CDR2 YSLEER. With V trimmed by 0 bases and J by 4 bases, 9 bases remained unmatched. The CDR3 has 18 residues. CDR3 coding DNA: TGCGCCAGCAGCCAAGACCCAGAACCGGGACTAGCGTACAATGAGCAGTTCTTC. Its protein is CASSQDPEPGLAYNEQFF.

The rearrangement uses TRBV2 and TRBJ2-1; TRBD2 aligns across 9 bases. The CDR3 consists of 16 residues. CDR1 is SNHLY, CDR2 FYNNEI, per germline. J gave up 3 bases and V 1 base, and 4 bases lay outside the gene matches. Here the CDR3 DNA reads TGTGCCAGCAGTGAAGGGCGGGGGGGCCGCTACAATGAGCAGTTCTTC. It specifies CASSEGRGGRYNEQFF.

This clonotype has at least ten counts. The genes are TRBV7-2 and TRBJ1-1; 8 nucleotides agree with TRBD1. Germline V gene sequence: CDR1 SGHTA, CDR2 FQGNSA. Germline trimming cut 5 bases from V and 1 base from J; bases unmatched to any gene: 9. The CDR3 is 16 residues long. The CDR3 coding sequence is TGTGCCAGCAGCCCAGGATGGGACAGGAGGAACACTGAAGCTTTCTTT. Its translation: CASSPGWDRRNTEAFF.

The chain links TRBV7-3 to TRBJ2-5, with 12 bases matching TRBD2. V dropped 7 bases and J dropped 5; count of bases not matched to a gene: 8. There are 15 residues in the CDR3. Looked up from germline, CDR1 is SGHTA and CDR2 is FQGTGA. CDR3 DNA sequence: TGTGCCAGCAAGGCTAGCGGGGGGGCCCGGGAGACCCAGTACTTC. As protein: CASKASGGARETQYF. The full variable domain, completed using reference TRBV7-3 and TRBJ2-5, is GAGVSQTPSNKVTEKGKYVELRCDPISGHTALYWYRQSLGQGPEFLIYFQGTGAADDSGLPNDRFFAVRPEGSVSTLKIQRTERGDSAVYLCASKASGGARETQYFGPGTRLLVL.

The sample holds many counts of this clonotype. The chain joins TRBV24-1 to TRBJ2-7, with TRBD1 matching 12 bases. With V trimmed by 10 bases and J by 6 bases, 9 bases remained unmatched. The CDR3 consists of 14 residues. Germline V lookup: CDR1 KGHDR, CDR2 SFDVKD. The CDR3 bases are TGTGCCACGGAGGGACAGGGGGCAGGAGGCGAGCAGTACTTC. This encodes CATEGQGAGGEQYF.

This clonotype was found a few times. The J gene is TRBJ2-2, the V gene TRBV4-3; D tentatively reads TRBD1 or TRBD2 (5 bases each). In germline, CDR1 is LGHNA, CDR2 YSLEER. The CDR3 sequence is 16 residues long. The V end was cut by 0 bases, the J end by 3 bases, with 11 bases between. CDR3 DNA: TGCGCCAGCAGCCAAGAGCAGGGACGGGACACCGGGGAGCTGTTTTTT. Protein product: CASSQEQGRDTGELFF.

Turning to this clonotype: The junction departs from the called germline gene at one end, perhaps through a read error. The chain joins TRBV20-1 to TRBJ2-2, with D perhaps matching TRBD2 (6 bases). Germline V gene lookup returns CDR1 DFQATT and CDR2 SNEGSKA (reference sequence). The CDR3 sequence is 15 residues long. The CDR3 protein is CSARPGSRSTGELSF. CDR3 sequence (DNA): TGCAGTGCTAGACCCGGGAGTCGTAGCACCGGGGAGCTGTCTTTT.

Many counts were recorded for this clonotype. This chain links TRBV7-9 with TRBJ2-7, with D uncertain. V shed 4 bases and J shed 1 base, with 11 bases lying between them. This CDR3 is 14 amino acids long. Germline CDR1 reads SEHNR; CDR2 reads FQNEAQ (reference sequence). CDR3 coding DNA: TGTGCCAGCAGCTCAGACCTAGAATCCTACGAGCAGTACTTC. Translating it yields CASSSDLESYEQYF.

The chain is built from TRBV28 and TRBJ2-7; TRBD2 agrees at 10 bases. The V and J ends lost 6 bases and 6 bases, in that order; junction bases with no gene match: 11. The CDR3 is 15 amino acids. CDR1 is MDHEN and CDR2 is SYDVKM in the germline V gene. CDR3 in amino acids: CASSPTLAGEFEQYF. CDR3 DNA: TGTGCCAGCAGCCCTACCCTAGCGGGAGAGTTCGAGCAGTACTTC. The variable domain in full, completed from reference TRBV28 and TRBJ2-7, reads DVKVTQSSRYLVKRTGEKVFLECVQDMDHENMFWYRQDPGLGLRLIYFSYDVKMKEKGDIPEGYSVSREKKERFSLILESASTNQTSMYLCASSPTLAGEFEQYFGPGTRLTVT.

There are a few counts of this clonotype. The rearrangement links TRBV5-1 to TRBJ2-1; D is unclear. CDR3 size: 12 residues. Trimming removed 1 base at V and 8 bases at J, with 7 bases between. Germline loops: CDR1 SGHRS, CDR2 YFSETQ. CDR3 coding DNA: TGCGCCAGCAGCTTGACGGCAGATGAGCAGTTCTTC. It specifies CASSLTADEQFF.

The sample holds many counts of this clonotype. CDR3 sequence (DNA): TGTGCCAGCAGTGACGGGAACACCGGGGAGCTGTTTTTT. It yields the protein CASSDGNTGELFF. The gene calls are TRBV6-4 and TRBJ2-2; D is uncertain. V shed 2 bases and J shed 1 base, with 2 bases lying between them. Germline-derived CDR1 and CDR2 are MRHNA and SNTAGT. The CDR3 is made up of 13 amino acids.

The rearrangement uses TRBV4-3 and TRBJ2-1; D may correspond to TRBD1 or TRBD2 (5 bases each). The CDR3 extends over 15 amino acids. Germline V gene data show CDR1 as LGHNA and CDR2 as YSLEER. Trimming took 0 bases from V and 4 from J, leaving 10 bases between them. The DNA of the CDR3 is TGCGCCAGCAGCCAAGATCGGGGCGTTTACAATGAGCAGTTCTTC. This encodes CASSQDRGVYNEQFF.

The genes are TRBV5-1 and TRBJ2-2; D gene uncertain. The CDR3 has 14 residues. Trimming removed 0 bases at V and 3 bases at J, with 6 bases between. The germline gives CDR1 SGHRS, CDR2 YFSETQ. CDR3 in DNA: TGCGCCAGCAGCTTGGAGACTCACACCGGGGAGCTGTTTTTT. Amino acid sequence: CASSLETHTGELFF.

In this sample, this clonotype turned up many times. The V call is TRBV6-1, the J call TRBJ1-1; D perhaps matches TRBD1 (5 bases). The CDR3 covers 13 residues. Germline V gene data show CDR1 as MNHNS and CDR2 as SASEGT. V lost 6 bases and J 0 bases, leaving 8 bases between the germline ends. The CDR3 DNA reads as TGTGCCAGCAGGGGACTAATGAACACTGAAGCTTTCTTT. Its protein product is CASRGLMNTEAFF.

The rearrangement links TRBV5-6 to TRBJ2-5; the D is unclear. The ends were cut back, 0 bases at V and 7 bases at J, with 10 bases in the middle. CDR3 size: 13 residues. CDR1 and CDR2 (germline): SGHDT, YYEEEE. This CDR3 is CASSLALKPTQYF. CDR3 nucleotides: TGTGCCAGCAGCTTGGCGTTAAAGCCGACCCAGTACTTC. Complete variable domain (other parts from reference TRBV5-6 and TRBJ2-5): DAGVTQSPTHLIKTRGQQVTLRCSPKSGHDTVSWYQQALGQGPQFIFQYYEEEERQRGNFPDRFSGHQFPNYSSELNVNALLLGDSALYLCASSLALKPTQYFGPGTRLLVL.

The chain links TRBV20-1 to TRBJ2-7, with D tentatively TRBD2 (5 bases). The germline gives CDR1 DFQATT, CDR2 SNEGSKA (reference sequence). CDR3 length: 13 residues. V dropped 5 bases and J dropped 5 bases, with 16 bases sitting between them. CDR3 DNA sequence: TGCAGTGCTGAAACCGGACTCCCCCACGAGCAGTACTTC. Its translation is CSAETGLPHEQYF.

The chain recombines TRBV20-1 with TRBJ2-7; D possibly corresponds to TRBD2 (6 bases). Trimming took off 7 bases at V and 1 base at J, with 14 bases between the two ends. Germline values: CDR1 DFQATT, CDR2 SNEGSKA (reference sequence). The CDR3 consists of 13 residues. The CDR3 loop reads CSERRGLSYEQYF. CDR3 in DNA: TGCAGTGAGCGGCGGGGACTTTCCTACGAGCAGTACTTC.

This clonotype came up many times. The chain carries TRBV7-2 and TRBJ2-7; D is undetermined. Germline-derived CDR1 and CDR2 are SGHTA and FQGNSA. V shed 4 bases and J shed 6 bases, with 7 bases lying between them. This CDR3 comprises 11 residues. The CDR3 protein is CASSSYFEQYF. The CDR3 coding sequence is TGTGCCAGCAGCTCCTACTTCGAGCAGTACTTC.

CDR3 protein: CASSYSRNMETQYF. The CDR3 DNA sequence: TGTGCCAGCAGTTACTCGAGGAACATGGAGACCCAGTACTTC. This rearrangement joins TRBV6-5 to TRBJ2-5; no definite D call. Per germline, CDR1 MNHEY and CDR2 SVGAGI. CDR3 size: 14 residues. V gave up 0 bases and J gave up 5 bases, with 10 bases separating them.

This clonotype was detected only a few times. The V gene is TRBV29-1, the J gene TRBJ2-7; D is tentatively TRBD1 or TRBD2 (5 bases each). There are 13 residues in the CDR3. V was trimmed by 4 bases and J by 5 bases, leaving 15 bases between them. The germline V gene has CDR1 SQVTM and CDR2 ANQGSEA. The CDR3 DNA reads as TGCAGCGTTGTGGGGGTAGATTCCCACGAGCAGTACTTC. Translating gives CSVVGVDSHEQYF.

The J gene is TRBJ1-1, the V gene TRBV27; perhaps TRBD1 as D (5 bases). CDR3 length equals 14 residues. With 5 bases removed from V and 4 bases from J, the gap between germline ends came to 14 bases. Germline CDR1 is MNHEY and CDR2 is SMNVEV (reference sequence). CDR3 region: CASSPTPGGTEAFF. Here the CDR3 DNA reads TGTGCCAGCAGTCCGACCCCGGGGGGCACTGAAGCTTTCTTT.

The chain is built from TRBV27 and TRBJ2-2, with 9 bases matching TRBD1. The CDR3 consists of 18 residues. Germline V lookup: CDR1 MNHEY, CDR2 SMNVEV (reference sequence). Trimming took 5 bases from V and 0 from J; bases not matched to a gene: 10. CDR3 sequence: CASSPRQGGYANTGELFF. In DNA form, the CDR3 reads TGTGCCAGCAGTCCCCGACAGGGGGGCTACGCGAACACCGGGGAGCTGTTTTTT.

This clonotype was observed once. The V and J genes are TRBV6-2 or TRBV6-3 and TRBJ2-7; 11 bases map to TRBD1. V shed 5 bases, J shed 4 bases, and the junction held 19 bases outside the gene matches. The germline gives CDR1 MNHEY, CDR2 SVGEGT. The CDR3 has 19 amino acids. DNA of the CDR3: TGTGCCAGCAGTACCGAGGACAGGGGGCTCTTCGGGAGCCCGTACGAGCAGTACTTC. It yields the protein CASSTEDRGLFGSPYEQYF.